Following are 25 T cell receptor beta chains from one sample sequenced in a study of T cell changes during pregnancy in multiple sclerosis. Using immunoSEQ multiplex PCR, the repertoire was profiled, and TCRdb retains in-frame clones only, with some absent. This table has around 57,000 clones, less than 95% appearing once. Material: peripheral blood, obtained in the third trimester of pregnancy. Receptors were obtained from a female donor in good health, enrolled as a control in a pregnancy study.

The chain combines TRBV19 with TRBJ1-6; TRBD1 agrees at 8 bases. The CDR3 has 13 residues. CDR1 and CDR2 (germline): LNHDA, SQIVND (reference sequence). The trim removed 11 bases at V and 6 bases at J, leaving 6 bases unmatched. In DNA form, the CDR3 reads TGTGCCGCCAGGACAGGGAGTAATTCACCCCTCCACTTT. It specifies CAARTGSNSPLHF.

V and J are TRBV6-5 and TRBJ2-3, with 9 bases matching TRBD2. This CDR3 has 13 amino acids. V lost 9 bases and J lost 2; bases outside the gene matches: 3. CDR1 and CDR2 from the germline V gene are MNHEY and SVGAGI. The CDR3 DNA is TGTGCCAGTAGCGGGGGCCACACAGATACGCAGTATTTT. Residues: CASSGGHTDTQYF.

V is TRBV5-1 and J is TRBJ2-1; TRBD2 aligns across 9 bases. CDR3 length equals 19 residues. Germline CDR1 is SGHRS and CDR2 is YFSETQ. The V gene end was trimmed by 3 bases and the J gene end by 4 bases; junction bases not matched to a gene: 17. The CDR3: CASSSPTRGGRGTYNEQFF. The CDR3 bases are TGCGCCAGCAGCTCGCCTACGAGGGGCGGGAGGGGTACTTACAATGAGCAGTTCTTC.

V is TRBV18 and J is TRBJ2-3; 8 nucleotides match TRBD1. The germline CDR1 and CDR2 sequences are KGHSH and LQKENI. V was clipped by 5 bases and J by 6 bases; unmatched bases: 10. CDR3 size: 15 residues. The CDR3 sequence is CASSEGTGRLDTQYF. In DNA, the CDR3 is TGTGCCAGCTCAGAGGGGACAGGTCGCTTGGATACGCAGTATTTT.

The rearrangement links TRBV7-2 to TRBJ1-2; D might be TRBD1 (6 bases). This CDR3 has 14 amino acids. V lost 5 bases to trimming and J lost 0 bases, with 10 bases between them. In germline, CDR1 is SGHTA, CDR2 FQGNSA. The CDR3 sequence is CASSPQGTNYGYTF. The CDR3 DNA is TGTGCCAGCAGCCCCCAGGGGACTAACTATGGCTACACCTTC.

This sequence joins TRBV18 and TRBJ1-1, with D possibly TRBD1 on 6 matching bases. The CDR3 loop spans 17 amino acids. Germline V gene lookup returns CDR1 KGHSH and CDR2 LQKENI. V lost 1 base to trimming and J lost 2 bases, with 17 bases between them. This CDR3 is CASSPLGRGSLNTEAFF. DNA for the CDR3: TGTGCCAGCTCACCACTCGGCAGGGGCAGTCTCAACACTGAAGCTTTCTTT.

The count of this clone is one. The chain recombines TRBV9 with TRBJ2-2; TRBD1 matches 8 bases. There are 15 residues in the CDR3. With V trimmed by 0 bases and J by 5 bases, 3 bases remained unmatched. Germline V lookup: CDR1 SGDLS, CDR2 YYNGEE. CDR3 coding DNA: TGTGCCAGCAGCGTAGTCAGACAGGGGACCGGGGAGCTGTTTTTT. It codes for CASSVVRQGTGELFF.

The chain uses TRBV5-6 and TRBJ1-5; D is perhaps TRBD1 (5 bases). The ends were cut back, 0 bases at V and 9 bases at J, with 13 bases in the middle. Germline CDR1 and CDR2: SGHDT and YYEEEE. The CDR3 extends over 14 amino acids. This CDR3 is CASSLGPGERPQHF. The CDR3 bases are TGTGCCAGCAGCTTGGGCCCGGGGGAACGGCCCCAGCATTTT.

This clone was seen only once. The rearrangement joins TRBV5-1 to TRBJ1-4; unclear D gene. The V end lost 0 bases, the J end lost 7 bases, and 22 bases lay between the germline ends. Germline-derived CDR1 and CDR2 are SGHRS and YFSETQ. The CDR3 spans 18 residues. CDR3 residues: CASSLAGRTTFGIEKLFF. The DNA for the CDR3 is TGCGCCAGCAGCTTGGCGGGCAGGACTACCTTTGGCATTGAAAAACTGTTTTTT.

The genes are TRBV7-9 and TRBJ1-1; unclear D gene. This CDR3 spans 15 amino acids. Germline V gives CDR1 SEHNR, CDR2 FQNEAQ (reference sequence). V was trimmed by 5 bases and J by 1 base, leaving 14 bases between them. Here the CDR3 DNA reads TGTGCCAGCAGCCCTACCTCCCCAGGGAACACTGAAGCTTTCTTT. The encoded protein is CASSPTSPGNTEAFF.

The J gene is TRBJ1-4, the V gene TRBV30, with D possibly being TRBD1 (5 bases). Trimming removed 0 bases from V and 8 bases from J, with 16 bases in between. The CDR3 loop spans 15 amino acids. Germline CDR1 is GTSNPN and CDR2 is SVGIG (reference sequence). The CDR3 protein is CAWSVHWGQVEKLFF. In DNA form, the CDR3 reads TGTGCCTGGAGTGTACACTGGGGCCAAGTCGAAAAACTGTTTTTT.

The CDR3 here is CASSVDGGRDTQYF. The CDR3 coding sequence is TGTGCCAGCAGCGTAGATGGGGGCAGGGATACGCAGTATTTT. The V and J genes are TRBV9 and TRBJ2-3; tentative D call: TRBD1 (6 bases). CDR1 and CDR2 (germline): SGDLS, YYNGEE. The V and J ends lost 0 bases and 6 bases respectively, with 11 bases between them. The CDR3 consists of 14 residues.

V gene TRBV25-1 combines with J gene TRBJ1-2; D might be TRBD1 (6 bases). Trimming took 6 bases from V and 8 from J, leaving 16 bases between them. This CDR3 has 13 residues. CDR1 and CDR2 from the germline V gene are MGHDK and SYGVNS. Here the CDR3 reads CASSPDRLKGYTF. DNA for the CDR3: TGTGCCAGCAGCCCCGACAGGCTAAAGGGCTACACCTTC.

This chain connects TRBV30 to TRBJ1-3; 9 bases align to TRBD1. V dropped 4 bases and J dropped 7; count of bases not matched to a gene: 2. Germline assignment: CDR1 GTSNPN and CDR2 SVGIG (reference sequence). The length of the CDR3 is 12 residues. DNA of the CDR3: TGTGCCTGGAAGGGACAGGGTAACACCATATATTTT. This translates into CAWKGQGNTIYF. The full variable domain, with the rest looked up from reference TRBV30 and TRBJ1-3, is SQTIHQWPATLVQPVGSPLSLECTVEGTSNPNLYWYRQAAGRGLQLLFYSVGIGQISSEVPQNLSASRPQDRQFILSSKKLLLSDSGFYLCAWKGQGNTIYFGEGSWLTVV.

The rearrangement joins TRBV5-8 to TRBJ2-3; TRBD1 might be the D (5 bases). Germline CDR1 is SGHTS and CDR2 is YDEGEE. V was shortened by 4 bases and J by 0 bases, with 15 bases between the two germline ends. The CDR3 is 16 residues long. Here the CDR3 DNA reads TGTGCCAGCAGCCCGGACACAAAGTCTAGCACAGATACGCAGTATTTT. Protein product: CASSPDTKSSTDTQYF.

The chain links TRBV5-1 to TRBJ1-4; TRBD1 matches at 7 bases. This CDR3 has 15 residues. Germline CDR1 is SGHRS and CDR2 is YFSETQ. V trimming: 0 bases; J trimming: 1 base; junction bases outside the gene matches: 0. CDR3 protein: CASSLGQGTNEKLFF. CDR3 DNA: TGCGCCAGCAGCTTGGGACAGGGAACTAATGAAAAACTGTTTTTT.

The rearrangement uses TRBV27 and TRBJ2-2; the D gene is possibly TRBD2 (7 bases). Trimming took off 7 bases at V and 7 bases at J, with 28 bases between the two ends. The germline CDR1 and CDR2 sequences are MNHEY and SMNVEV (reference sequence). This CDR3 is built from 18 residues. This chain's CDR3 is CASTLGGLLGGEIGELFF. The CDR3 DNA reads TGTGCCAGCACCCTGGGGGGGTTACTAGGGGGGGAAATCGGGGAGCTGTTTTTT.

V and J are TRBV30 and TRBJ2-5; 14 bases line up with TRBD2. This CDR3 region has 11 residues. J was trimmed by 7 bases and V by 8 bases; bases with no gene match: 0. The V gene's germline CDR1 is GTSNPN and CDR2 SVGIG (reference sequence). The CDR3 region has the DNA TGTGCCGGACTAGCGGGAGGGACCCAGTACTTC. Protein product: CAGLAGGTQYF.

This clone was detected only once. The CDR3 protein is CASSPLAADNEQFF. DNA for the CDR3: TGTGCCAGCTCACCACTCGCAGCGGACAATGAGCAGTTCTTC. This chain uses TRBV18 with TRBJ2-1; D may be TRBD2 (5 bases). The V gene lost 1 base and the J gene lost 5 bases, with 9 bases spanning the gap. The CDR3 spans 14 residues. Germline CDR1 is KGHSH and CDR2 is LQKENI.

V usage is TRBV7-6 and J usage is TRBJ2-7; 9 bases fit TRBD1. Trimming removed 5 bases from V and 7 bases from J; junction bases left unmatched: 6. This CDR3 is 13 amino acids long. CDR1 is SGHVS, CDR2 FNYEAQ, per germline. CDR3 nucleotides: TGTGCCAGCAGCGCCGGGACAGGGCAAGAGCAGTACTTC. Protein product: CASSAGTGQEQYF.

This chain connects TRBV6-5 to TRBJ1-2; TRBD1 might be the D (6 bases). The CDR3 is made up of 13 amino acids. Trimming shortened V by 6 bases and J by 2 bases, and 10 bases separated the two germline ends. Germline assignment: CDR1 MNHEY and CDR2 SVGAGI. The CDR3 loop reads CASRVGTNYGYTF. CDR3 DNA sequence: TGTGCCAGCAGAGTTGGGACAAACTATGGCTACACCTTC.

The CDR3 spells CASSLAGGLLLKTQYF. CDR3 DNA sequence: TGTGCCAGCAGCTTAGCGGGGGGGCTTTTGTTGAAGACCCAGTACTTC. The chain combines TRBV7-2 with TRBJ2-5; D might be TRBD2 (7 bases). CDR1 and CDR2 (germline): SGHTA, FQGNSA. This CDR3 is 16 amino acids long. The ends were cut back, 0 bases at V and 6 bases at J, with 17 bases in the middle.

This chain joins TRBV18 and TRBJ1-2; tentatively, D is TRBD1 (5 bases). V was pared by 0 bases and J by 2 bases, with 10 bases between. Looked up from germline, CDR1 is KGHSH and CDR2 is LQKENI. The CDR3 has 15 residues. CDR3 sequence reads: CASSPPGHLNYGYTF. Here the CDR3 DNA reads TGTGCCAGCTCACCACCAGGACACCTGAACTATGGCTACACCTTC.

CDR3 in DNA: TGTGCCAGCAGTTTAGGCTTTGTGCGGGGGCCGAACACTGAAGCTTTCTTT. It codes for CASSLGFVRGPNTEAFF. V usage is TRBV27 and J usage is TRBJ1-1; the D gene is possibly TRBD1 (6 bases). This CDR3 has 17 residues. The V end lost 2 bases, the J end lost 1 base, and 17 bases lay between the germline ends. CDR1 is MNHEY and CDR2 is SMNVEV in the germline V gene (reference sequence).

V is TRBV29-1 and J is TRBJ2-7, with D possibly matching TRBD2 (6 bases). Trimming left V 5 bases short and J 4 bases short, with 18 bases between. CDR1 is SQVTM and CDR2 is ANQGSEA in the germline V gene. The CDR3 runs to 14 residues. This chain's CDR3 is CSVSVTSGEYEQYF. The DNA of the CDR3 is TGCAGCGTTTCGGTGACATCGGGGGAGTACGAGCAGTACTTC.